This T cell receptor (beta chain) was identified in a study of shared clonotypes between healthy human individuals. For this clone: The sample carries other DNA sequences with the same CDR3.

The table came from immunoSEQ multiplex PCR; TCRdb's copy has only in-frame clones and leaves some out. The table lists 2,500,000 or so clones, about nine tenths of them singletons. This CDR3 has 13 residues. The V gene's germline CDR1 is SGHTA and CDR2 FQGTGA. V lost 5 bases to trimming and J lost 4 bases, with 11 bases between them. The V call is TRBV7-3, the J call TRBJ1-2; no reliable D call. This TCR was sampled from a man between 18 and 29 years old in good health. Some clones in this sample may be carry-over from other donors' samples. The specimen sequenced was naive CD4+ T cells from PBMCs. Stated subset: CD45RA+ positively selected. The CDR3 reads CASSPGGSYGYTF. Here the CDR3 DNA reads TGTGCCAGCAGCCCCGGCGGGTCCTATGGCTACACCTTC.